The present TCR beta chain was sequenced within a study of T-cell reconstitution after alpha-beta-depleted transplantation in children. The CDR3 has 13 amino acids. The germline gives CDR1 SGHRS, CDR2 YFSETQ. V gave up 4 bases and J gave up 2 bases, with 10 bases separating them. Findings of the study overall: One year after transplant, T-cell counts and diversity came mostly from newly produced T cells. After transplant, high TCRbeta diversity at day 60 in some patients arose from surviving recipient T cells and thymic progenitors.

Construction of the TCRbeta library involved unique molecular identifiers. TCRdb independently ran MiXCR on the PCR reads; one entry per CDR3 protein. The sample includes under 50,000 distinct CDR3 sequences, about 47% seen only once; the top ten take 35% to 40%. With regard to this clonotype: Antigen unknown.

The material sequenced was peripheral blood, taken before TCRalphabeta/CD19-depleted stem cell transplant. The chain joins TRBV5-1 to TRBJ2-7, with TRBD2 as a possible D gene (7 bases). The sequence came from a boy in the first two years of life with SCID, due to receive a stem cell transplant. The CDR3 spells CASSDGGPYEQYF. The CDR3 DNA reads as TGCGCCAGCAGCGACGGGGGGCCCTACGAGCAGTACTTC.